The 11 T cell receptor beta chains given below trace back to one sample, sequenced in a study of cytomegalovirus exposure and HLA in healthy donors. Sequencing was performed with immunoSEQ multiplex PCR; in TCRdb, only in-frame clones are kept and a portion is missing. The profile shows some 290,000 clones, around 90% of them singletons. What was sequenced was PBMCs. The receptors originated from a man aged 25-45 years in good health and CMV-seronegative.

This chain connects TRBV4-1 to TRBJ1-4; D gene ambiguous. Germline CDR1 MGHRA, CDR2 YSYEKL. The CDR3 has 16 amino acids. Trimming pared 0 bases from V and 0 bases from J, leaving 8 bases between. The CDR3 DNA reads as TGCGCCAGCAGCCAAGATCCCCGTGCAACTAATGAAAAACTGTTTTTT. It specifies CASSQDPRATNEKLFF.

The chain uses TRBV19 and TRBJ2-1; the match to TRBD2 covers 10 bases. V trimming: 8 bases; J trimming: 15 bases; junction bases outside the gene matches: 19. The CDR3 runs 15 residues. CDR1 and CDR2 (germline): LNHDA, SQIVND (reference sequence). The DNA of the CDR3 is TGTGCCAGTGGGCCCCTGGAGAGCGGGGGGGCCAGTCCGTTCTTC. This encodes CASGPLESGGASPFF.

V usage is TRBV11-2 and J usage is TRBJ2-7; 8 nucleotides match TRBD1. The germline V gene has CDR1 SGHAT and CDR2 FQNNGV. The CDR3 sequence is 18 residues long. V was clipped by 5 bases and J by 0 bases; unmatched bases: 15. CDR3 DNA: TGTGCCAGCAGCCCTTTCGGACAGGGAGGTATGAGCTCCTACGAGCAGTACTTC. Translation gives CASSPFGQGGMSSYEQYF.

This clone was recorded only once. The J gene is TRBJ2-3, the V gene TRBV18, with a possible D match to TRBD2 (5 bases). The V end was cut by 0 bases, the J end by 6 bases, with 16 bases between. The CDR3 has 16 residues. The germline V gene has CDR1 KGHSH and CDR2 LQKENI. CDR3 sequence (DNA): TGTGCCAGCTCACCACCTCTGGAGGTCCTGAGGGATACGCAGTATTTT. This gives the protein CASSPPLEVLRDTQYF.

The chain employs TRBV5-1 and TRBJ1-6, with 7 bases identical to TRBD1. The J segment lost 8 bases and the V segment lost 2 bases, leaving 7 bases of the junction unmatched. CDR1 is SGHRS, CDR2 YFSETQ, per germline. This CDR3 is 15 amino acids long. The CDR3 DNA follows: TGCGCCAGCAGCTTAGGAGACAGGGCAGATTCACCCCTCCACTTT. Protein: CASSLGDRADSPLHF.

The chain links TRBV19 to TRBJ1-5, with D uncertain. The CDR3 length is 16 residues. Germline-derived CDR1 and CDR2 are LNHDA and SQIVND (reference sequence). Trimming cost V 3 bases and J 3 bases, with 15 bases left between them. This CDR3 reads CASSIDPRELNQPQHF. The CDR3 coding sequence is TGTGCCAGTAGTATTGATCCACGGGAGCTCAATCAGCCCCAGCATTTT.

The chain uses TRBV7-9 and TRBJ1-2, with 7 bases that match TRBD1. CDR1 SEHNR and CDR2 FQNEAQ come from the germline V gene (reference sequence). Trimming cost V 3 bases and J 4 bases; bases outside gene matches: 2. This CDR3 has 13 amino acids. For the CDR3, the DNA is TGTGCCAGCAGCTTTCGGACAGGCTATGGCTACACCTTC. Translating gives CASSFRTGYGYTF.

The chain uses TRBV5-1 and TRBJ2-7, with 12 bases lining up with TRBD1. The CDR3 has 15 amino acids. Germline V lookup: CDR1 SGHRS, CDR2 YFSETQ. Trimming cost V 5 bases and J 5 bases; bases outside gene matches: 8. The CDR3 DNA reads as TGCGCCAGCAGATGGCGGGACAGGGGGCCCCACGAGCAGTACTTC. Its protein product is CASRWRDRGPHEQYF.

J is TRBJ1-5 and V is TRBV18; no definite D call. The CDR3 totals 14 residues. Trimming took 5 bases from V and 4 from J, leaving 12 bases between them. Germline assignment: CDR1 KGHSH and CDR2 LQKENI. For the CDR3, the DNA is TGTGCCAGCTCAGTGGCCAGCGGGAATCAGCCCCAGCATTTT. Translation gives CASSVASGNQPQHF.

On this clone: Within the sample, other DNA sequences also encode this same CDR3. The CDR3 spells CASSVGPGGTEAFF. As DNA, the CDR3 is TGTGCCAGCAGCGTAGGGCCAGGGGGCACTGAAGCTTTCTTT. This rearrangement joins TRBV9 to TRBJ1-1; TRBD1 aligns across 7 bases. The CDR3 has 14 residues. The germline gives CDR1 SGDLS, CDR2 YYNGEE. The trim removed 0 bases at V and 4 bases at J, leaving 3 bases unmatched.

The V and J genes are TRBV10-1 and TRBJ1-1; 9 nucleotides match TRBD1. The CDR3 runs 14 residues. With 5 bases clipped from V and 1 base from J, the junction kept 2 bases outside the gene matches. Germline CDR1 reads WNHNN; CDR2 reads SYGVQD (reference sequence). The CDR3 sequence: CASSPGQGNTEAFF. In nucleotides, the CDR3 is TGCGCCAGCAGTCCGGGACAGGGGAACACTGAAGCTTTCTTT.